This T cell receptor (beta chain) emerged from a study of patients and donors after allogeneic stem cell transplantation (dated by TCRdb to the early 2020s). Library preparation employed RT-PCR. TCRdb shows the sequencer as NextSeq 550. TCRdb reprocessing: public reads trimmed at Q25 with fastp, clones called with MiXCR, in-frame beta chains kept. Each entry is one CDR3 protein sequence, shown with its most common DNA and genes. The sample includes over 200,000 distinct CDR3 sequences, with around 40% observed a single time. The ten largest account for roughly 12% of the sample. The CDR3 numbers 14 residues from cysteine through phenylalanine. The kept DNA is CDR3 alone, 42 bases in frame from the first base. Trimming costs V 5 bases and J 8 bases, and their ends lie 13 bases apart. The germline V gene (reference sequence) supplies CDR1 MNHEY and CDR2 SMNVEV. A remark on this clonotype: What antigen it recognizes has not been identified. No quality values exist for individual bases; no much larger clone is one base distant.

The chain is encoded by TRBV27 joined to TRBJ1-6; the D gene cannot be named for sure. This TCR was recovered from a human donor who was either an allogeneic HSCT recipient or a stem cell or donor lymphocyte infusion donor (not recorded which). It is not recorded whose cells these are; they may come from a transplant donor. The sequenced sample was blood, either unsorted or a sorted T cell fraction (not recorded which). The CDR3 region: CASSRTAGDSPLHF. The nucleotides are TGTGCCAGCAGTCGGACCGCCGGGGATTCACCCCTCCACTTT.